The present T cell receptor (beta chain) was sequenced within a study of T cell responses to AZD1222 COVID-19 vaccine (dated by TCRdb to the early 2020s). With respect to the entire study: AZD1222 recipients whose second dose came at about 4 weeks and those whose second dose came at about 12 weeks were combined into one group, since spike-specific TCR depth and breadth did not differ between the two schedules. Trial participants were enrolled into age subgroups of 18-55, 56-69 and 70-plus years, which contained about 160, 30 and 59 TCR-sequenced participants, respectively. TCR sequencing covered 233 trial participants: around 210 given two doses of AZD1222 and approximately 26 given two doses of MenACWY control vaccine. Points the paper makes about the study in general: Vaccine-associated CD4 TCRs spanned the whole spike protein, with dominant responses in regions 160-218 and 743-854. Because no day 14 peak-response samples were available, repertoires were characterized only after the peak T cell response. Reportedly, almost half of the unique spike-specific TCRs recognized epitopes lying outside the regions that are mutated in the B.1.351 and B.1.1.7 variants. Only five or six AZD1222 recipients were SARS-CoV-2 seropositive at baseline, limiting conclusions about previously exposed vaccinees. After two AZD1222 doses, both the breadth and the depth of spike-specific TCRs were significantly higher than at day 0 and than in MenACWY recipients. In the small 56-69-year group, the increase in depth fell short of significance, most likely because of low power. Participants were mostly white British, with more females than males. The authors suggested clonal diversity may have been underestimated.

About this clone itself: Its recognized antigen is unknown. No much larger clone exists at a distance of one base, and base qualities are not known.

What the time point label conveys for this sample: baseline before first vaccination. Vaccinee samples were obtained from the UK trials COV001 and COV002, which included a single-blind randomized controlled phase 2/3 trial of AZD1222 (ChAdOx1 nCoV-19) in healthy adults. Trial participant PBMC samples were collected at day 0 and day 28 after the second dose for TCRbeta chain sequencing. The CDR3 regions of human TCRbeta chains were analyzed by immunosequencing. On the study's bioinformatics: Repertoire TCRs were matched against a reference library of SARS-CoV-2-specific TCRs generated with the MIRA antigen-specificity platform. Breadth was defined as the fraction of unique TCRs that were SARS-CoV-2-associated, and depth was defined as the fraction of total T cells that were SARS-CoV-2-associated. Using the MIRA data, each spike-specific TCR was assigned both to the spike region to which the TCR was reactive and to a CD4 or CD8 class. Log10-transformed breadth and depth values were compared by one-way ANOVA with Sidak's multiple comparisons tests. Not all clones reach the TCRdb copy of this immuneACCESS table, which keeps in-frame sequences only. Checked studies attribute under half of the gap to unresolved V genes and leave the rest unexplained. From that table come the V and J calls and clone size; the DNA was used to work out D and trimming. This sample comprises 150,000 or so clones, roughly 90% of them detected only once. Of the sample, about 20% is held by the ten largest clones.

CDR1 and CDR2 (SEHNR, FQNEAQ) derive from the germline V gene (reference sequence). There are 13 amino acids in the CDR3, from cysteine to phenylalanine inclusive. The read is trimmed to its CDR3 DNA, 39 bases read in frame from base 1. V is reduced by 2 bases and J by 2 bases, leaving a spacing of 6 bases between them. The chain couples TRBV7-9 to TRBJ1-2, with the D segment identity uncertain. The sequencing here drew on peripheral blood, taken on day 0 of AZD1222 vaccination. This TCR was sampled from an adult in good health. The DNA sequence is as follows: TGTGCCAGCAGCTTAAACAGCAACTATGGCTACACCTTC. Translated, it reads CASSLNSNYGYTF.